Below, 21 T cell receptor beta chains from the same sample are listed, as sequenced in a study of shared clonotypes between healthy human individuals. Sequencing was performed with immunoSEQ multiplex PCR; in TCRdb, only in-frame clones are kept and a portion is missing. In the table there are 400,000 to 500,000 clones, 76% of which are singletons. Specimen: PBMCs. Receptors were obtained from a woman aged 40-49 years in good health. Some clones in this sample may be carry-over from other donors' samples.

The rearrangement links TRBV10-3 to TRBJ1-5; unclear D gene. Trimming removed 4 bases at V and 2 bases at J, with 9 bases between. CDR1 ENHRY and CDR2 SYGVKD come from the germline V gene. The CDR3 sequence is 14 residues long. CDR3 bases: TGTGCCATCAGTGTGGAGGGTGGCAATCAGCCCCAGCATTTT. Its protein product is CAISVEGGNQPQHF.

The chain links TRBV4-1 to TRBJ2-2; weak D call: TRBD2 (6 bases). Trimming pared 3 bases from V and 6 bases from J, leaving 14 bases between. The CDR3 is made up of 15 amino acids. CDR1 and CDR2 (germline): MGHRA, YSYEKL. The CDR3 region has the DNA TGCGCCAGCAGCCAGATGACTAGTGCATCCGGGGAGCTGTTTTTT. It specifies CASSQMTSASGELFF.

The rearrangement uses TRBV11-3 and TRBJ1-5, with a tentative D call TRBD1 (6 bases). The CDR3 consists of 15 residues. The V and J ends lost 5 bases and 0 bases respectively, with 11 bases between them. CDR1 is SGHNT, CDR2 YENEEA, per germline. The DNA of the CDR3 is TGTGCCAGCAGCCGAAGGGGGTATAGCAATCAGCCCCAGCATTTT. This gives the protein CASSRRGYSNQPQHF.

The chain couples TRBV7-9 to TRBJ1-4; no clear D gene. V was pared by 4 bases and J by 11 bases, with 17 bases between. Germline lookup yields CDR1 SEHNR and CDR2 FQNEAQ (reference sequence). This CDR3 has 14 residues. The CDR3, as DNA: TGTGCCAGCAGCTCCGAGGCTTCCGCCACCAAACTGTTTTTT. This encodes CASSSEASATKLFF. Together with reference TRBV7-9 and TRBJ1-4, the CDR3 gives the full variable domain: DTGVSQNPRHKITKRGQNVTFRCDPISEHNRLYWYRQTLGQGPEFLTYFQNEAQLEKSRLLSDRFSAERPKGSFSTLEIQRTEQGDSAMYLCASSSEASATKLFFGSGTQLSVL.

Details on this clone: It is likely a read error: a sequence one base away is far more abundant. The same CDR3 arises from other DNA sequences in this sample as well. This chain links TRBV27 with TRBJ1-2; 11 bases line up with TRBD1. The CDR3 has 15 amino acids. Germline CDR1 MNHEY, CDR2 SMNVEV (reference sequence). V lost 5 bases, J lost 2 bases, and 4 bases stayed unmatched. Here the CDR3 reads CASSPGQGGNYGYTF. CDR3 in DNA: TGTGCCAGCAGTCCGGGACAGGGGGGGAACTATGGCTACACCTTC.

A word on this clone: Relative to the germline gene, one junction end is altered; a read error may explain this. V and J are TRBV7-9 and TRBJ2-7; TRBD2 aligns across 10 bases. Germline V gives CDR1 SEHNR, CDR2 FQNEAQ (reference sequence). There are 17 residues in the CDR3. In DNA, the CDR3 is TGTGCCAGAAGCTTGCCCCCCCCTAGCGGGAGAGGGGGCGAGCAGTACTTC. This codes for CARSLPPPSGRGGEQYF.

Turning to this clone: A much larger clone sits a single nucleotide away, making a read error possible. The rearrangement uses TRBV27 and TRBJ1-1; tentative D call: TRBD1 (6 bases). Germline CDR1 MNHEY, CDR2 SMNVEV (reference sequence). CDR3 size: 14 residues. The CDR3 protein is CAGSSPNRVAEAFF. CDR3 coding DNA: TGTGCCGGCAGTTCGCCGAACAGGGTCGCTGAAGCTTTCTTT.

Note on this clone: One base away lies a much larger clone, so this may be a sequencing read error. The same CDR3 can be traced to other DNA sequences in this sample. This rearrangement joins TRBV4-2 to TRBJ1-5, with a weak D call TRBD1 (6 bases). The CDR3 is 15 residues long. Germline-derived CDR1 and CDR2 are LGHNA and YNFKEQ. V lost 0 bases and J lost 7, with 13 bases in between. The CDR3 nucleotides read TGTGCCAGCAGCCAAGATGCGGGGGGGCACCAGCCCCAGCATTTT. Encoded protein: CASSQDAGGHQPQHF.

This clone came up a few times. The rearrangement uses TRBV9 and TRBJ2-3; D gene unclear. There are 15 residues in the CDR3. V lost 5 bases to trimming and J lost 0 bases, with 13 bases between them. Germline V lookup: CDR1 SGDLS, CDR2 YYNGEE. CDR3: CASSSLGHSTDTQYF. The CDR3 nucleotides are TGTGCCAGCAGTTCCTTGGGCCATAGCACAGATACGCAGTATTTT. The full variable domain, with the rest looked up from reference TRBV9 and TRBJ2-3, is DSGVTQTPKHLITATGQRVTLRCSPRSGDLSVYWYQQSLDQGLQFLIQYYNGEERAKGNILERFSAQQFPDLHSELNLSSLELGDSALYFCASSSLGHSTDTQYFGPGTRLTVL.

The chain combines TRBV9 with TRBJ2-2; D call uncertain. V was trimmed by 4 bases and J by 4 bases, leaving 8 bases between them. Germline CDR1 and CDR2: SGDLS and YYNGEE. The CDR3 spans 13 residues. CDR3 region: CASSQDPTGELFF. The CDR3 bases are TGTGCCAGCAGCCAGGATCCCACCGGGGAGCTGTTTTTT.

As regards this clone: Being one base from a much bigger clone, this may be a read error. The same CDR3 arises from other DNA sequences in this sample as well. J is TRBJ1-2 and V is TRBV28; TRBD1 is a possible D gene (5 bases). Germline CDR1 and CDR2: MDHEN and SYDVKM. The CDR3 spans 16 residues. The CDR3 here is CASKDRSGLANYGYTF. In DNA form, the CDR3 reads TGTGCTAGCAAGGATCGATCAGGGCTAGCTAACTATGGCTACACCTTC.

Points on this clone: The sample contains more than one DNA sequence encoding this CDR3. CDR3 amino acids: CASSLDRGNEKLFF. The DNA for the CDR3 is TGTGCCAGCAGCCTGGACAGGGGCAATGAAAAACTGTTTTTT. V is TRBV5-4 and J is TRBJ1-4; 9 positions agree with TRBD1. The V and J ends lost 4 bases and 5 bases, in that order; junction bases with no gene match: 3. The CDR3 loop spans 14 amino acids. Germline V CDR1 and CDR2: SGHNT, YYREEE (reference sequence).

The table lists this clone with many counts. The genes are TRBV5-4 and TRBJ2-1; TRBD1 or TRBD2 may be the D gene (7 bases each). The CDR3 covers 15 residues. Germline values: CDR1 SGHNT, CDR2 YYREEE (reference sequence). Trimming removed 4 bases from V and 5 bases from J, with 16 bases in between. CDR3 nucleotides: TGTGCCAGCAGCGGAGACAGGGAGGGTGACAATGAGCAGTTCTTC. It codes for CASSGDREGDNEQFF. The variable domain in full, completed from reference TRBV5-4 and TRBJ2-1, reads ETGVTQSPTHLIKTRGQQVTLRCSSQSGHNTVSWYQQALGQGPQFIFQYYREEENGRGNFPPRFSGLQFPNYSSELNVNALELDDSALYLCASSGDREGDNEQFFGPGTRLTVL.

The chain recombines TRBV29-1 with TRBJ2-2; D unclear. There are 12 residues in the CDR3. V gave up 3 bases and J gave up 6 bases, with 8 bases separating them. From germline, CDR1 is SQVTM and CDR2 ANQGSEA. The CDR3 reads CSVEGQAGELFF. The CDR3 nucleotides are TGCAGCGTTGAGGGTCAAGCCGGGGAGCTGTTTTTT.

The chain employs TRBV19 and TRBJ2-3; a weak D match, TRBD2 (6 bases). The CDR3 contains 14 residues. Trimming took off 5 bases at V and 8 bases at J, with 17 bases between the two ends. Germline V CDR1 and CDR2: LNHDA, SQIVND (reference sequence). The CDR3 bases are TGTGCCAGTAGTCCACGACTAGAGTGGGTTACGCAGTATTTT. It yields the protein CASSPRLEWVTQYF.

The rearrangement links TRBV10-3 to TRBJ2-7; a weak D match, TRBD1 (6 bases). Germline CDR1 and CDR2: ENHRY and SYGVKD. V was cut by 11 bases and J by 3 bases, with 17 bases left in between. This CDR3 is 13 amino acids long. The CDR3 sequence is CASTRDTNYEQYF. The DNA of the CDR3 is TGTGCCTCCACCCGGGACACCAACTACGAGCAGTACTTC.

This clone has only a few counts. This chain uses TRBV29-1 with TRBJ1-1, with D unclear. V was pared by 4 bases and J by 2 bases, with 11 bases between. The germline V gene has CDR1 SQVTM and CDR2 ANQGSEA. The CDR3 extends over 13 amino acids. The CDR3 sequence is CSVGSGVNTEAFF. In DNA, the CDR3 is TGCAGCGTTGGCTCGGGAGTAAACACTGAAGCTTTCTTT.

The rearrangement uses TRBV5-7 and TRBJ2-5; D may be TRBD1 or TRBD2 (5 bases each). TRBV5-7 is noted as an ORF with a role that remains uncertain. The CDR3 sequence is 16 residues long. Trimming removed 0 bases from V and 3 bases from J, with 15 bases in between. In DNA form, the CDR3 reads TGTGCCAGCAGCTTGGTTCTCGGGGCGTGGGAAGAGACCCAGTACTTC. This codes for CASSLVLGAWEETQYF.

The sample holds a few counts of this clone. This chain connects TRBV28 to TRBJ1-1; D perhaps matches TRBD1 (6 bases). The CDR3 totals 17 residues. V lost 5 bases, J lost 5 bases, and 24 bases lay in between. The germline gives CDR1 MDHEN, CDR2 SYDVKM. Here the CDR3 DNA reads TGTGCCAGCAGTCCGACTGCCCCGGTCAAGGGGGTGACTGAAGCTTTCTTT. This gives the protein CASSPTAPVKGVTEAFF. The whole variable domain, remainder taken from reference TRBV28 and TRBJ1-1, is DVKVTQSSRYLVKRTGEKVFLECVQDMDHENMFWYRQDPGLGLRLIYFSYDVKMKEKGDIPEGYSVSREKKERFSLILESASTNQTSMYLCASSPTAPVKGVTEAFFGQGTRLTVV.

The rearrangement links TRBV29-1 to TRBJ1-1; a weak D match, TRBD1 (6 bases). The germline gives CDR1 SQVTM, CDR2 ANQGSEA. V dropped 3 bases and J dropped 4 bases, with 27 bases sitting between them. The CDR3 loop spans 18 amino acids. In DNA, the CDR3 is TGCAGCGTTGACCCCTCCGCCCCGAGGGGGGTGCCTGGCACTGAAGCTTTCTTT. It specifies CSVDPSAPRGVPGTEAFF.

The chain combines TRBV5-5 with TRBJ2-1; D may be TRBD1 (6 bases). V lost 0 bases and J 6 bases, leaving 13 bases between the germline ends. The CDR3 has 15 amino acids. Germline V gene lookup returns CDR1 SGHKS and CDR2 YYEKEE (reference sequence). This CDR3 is CASSLVGQGSNEQFF. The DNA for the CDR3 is TGTGCCAGCAGCTTGGTGGGCCAGGGGAGCAATGAGCAGTTCTTC.